Following are 23 T cell receptor beta chains from one sample sequenced in a study of T cells in localized non-small cell lung cancer. Here immunoSEQ multiplex PCR was the method, and the copy in TCRdb shows in-frame clones only, minus some. The sample records tens of thousands of clones, over 80% being singletons. The sequenced sample was peripheral blood, obtained before any cancer treatment. The origin of the receptors is a man aged 35 to 69 with stage I squamous cell lung carcinoma.

This clone was detected only once. The chain combines TRBV27 with TRBJ2-5; tentatively, D is TRBD2 (5 bases). Trimming removed 4 bases from V and 5 bases from J, with 11 bases in between. This CDR3 has 13 amino acids. Per germline, CDR1 MNHEY and CDR2 SMNVEV (reference sequence). CDR3 residues: CASSSGVRETQYF. The CDR3, as DNA: TGTGCCAGCAGTTCCGGGGTCCGCGAGACCCAGTACTTC.

This chain joins TRBV28 and TRBJ1-1, with 8 positions matching TRBD1. CDR3 length equals 17 residues. The ends lost 5 bases at V and 3 bases at J; junction bases unmatched: 14. The germline CDR1 and CDR2 sequences are MDHEN and SYDVKM. The chain's CDR3 is CASSPPLQGALDTEAFF. As DNA, the CDR3 is TGTGCCAGCAGTCCTCCTCTGCAGGGGGCTTTAGACACTGAAGCTTTCTTT.

V and J are TRBV18 and TRBJ1-4, with 10 nucleotides matching TRBD1. The CDR3 consists of 15 residues. Per germline, CDR1 KGHSH and CDR2 LQKENI. V gave up 6 bases and J gave up 5 bases; unmatched junction bases: 6. The CDR3 DNA sequence: TGTGCCAGCTCCCGACAGGGGGCTGAGAATGAAAAACTGTTTTTT. Its translation: CASSRQGAENEKLFF.

CDR3 loop: CASSPLRGGDYGYTF. CDR3 DNA sequence: TGTGCCAGCTCACCACTCCGGGGAGGAGACTATGGCTACACCTTC. The chain has TRBV18 and TRBJ1-2; D not resolved. The V gene's germline CDR1 is KGHSH and CDR2 LQKENI. There are 15 residues in the CDR3. Trimming cost V 1 base and J 3 bases, with 12 bases left between them.

The chain couples TRBV5-1 to TRBJ2-1, with D perhaps TRBD1 (6 bases). CDR1 and CDR2 from the germline V gene are SGHRS and YFSETQ. Trimming took 4 bases from V and 8 from J, leaving 22 bases between them. CDR3 length: 16 amino acids. CDR3 protein: CASSRGQLLISDEQFF. CDR3 sequence (DNA): TGCGCCAGCAGCCGTGGACAGCTCCTTATTTCGGATGAGCAGTTCTTC.

The chain employs TRBV2 and TRBJ1-4; D not resolved. This CDR3 spans 13 amino acids. CDR1 is SNHLY, CDR2 FYNNEI, per germline. V dropped 10 bases and J dropped 7 bases, with 16 bases sitting between them. The CDR3 sequence is CATKDPLGEKLFF. The DNA for the CDR3 is TGTGCCACCAAGGACCCGCTCGGTGAAAAACTGTTTTTT.

The chain uses TRBV6-6 and TRBJ2-1; 9 bases are shared with TRBD1. This CDR3 contains 15 residues. The ends lost 4 bases at V and 7 bases at J; junction bases unmatched: 8. Germline-derived CDR1 and CDR2 are MNHNY and SVGAGI (reference sequence). The CDR3 region has the DNA TGTGCCAGCAGTTGGGACAGGGAAAATTGGAATGAGCAGTTCTTC. Translation gives CASSWDRENWNEQFF.

The J gene is TRBJ1-5, the V gene TRBV7-2; TRBD1 matches 7 bases. The CDR3 runs 14 residues. Looked up from germline, CDR1 is SGHTA and CDR2 is FQGNSA. Trimming at V came to 0 bases and at J to 6 bases, leaving 2 bases not matched to a gene. The CDR3 spells CASSLAGGTQPQHF. DNA of the CDR3: TGTGCCAGCAGCTTAGCAGGGGGCACTCAGCCCCAGCATTTT.

The count of this clone is one. The J gene is TRBJ1-1, the V gene TRBV7-9, with D tentatively TRBD1 (6 bases). From germline, CDR1 is SEHNR and CDR2 FQNEAQ (reference sequence). CDR3 length: 15 residues. V lost 5 bases and J lost 1, with 14 bases in between. In DNA, the CDR3 is TGTGCCAGCAGCACCGCAGGGGTGGGGAACACTGAAGCTTTCTTT. It yields the protein CASSTAGVGNTEAFF.

This clone has a handful of counts. This rearrangement joins TRBV15 to TRBJ2-1; unclear D gene. Germline V gives CDR1 LNHNV, CDR2 YYDKDF (reference sequence). V was cut by 7 bases and J by 3 bases, with 7 bases left in between. The length of the CDR3 is 12 residues. DNA of the CDR3: TGTGCCACCACCGGAAGCTACAATGAGCAGTTCTTC. Translation: CATTGSYNEQFF.

The chain employs TRBV5-6 and TRBJ1-5, with D uncertain. Looked up from germline, CDR1 is SGHDT and CDR2 is YYEEEE. The V and J ends lost 0 bases and 0 bases respectively, with 7 bases between them. The CDR3 runs to 15 residues. The CDR3 bases are TGTGCCAGCAGCTTGGCCGGTTTTAGCAATCAGCCCCAGCATTTT. It encodes CASSLAGFSNQPQHF.

This clone was picked up a small number of times. J is TRBJ2-1 and V is TRBV4-1, with D uncertain. V was clipped by 4 bases and J by 6 bases, with 10 bases between them. The CDR3 runs to 13 residues. The germline gives CDR1 MGHRA, CDR2 YSYEKL. The CDR3 is CASSRGGINEQFF. CDR3 bases: TGCGCCAGCAGCCGCGGCGGCATCAATGAGCAGTTCTTC.

V is TRBV6-1 and J is TRBJ1-5, with D unclear. V lost 6 bases and J lost 4, with 10 bases in between. The CDR3 covers 13 residues. Germline V gene sequence: CDR1 MNHNS, CDR2 SASEGT. The CDR3 loop reads CASREVINQPQHF. The CDR3, as DNA: TGTGCCAGCAGAGAGGTGATAAATCAGCCCCAGCATTTT.

This clone was seen only once. The J gene is TRBJ1-6, the V gene TRBV6-5, with TRBD1 matching 10 bases. CDR3 size: 15 residues. Germline CDR1 reads MNHEY; CDR2 reads SVGAGI. V lost 7 bases to trimming and J lost 9 bases; unmatched junction nucleotides: 9. CDR3 amino acids: CASTTTGGLGSPLHF. CDR3 DNA sequence: TGTGCCAGCACCACGACAGGGGGCTTGGGTTCACCCCTCCACTTT.

The V gene is TRBV5-1, the J gene TRBJ2-5; D remains ambiguous. Trimming shortened V by 4 bases and J by 5 bases, and 12 bases separated the two germline ends. The CDR3 runs 13 residues. The germline gives CDR1 SGHRS, CDR2 YFSETQ. The DNA of the CDR3 is TGCGCCAGCAGCCCCCCCCAGGTGGAGACCCAGTACTTC. It codes for CASSPPQVETQYF.

This chain connects TRBV4-1 to TRBJ1-2; D remains ambiguous. The CDR3 length is 16 residues. V lost 4 bases and J lost 3, with 18 bases in between. Germline V lookup: CDR1 MGHRA, CDR2 YSYEKL. DNA of the CDR3: TGCGCCAGCAGCCCGGGCCAGCTGACGATGGACTATGGCTACACCTTC. Translation: CASSPGQLTMDYGYTF.

The V call is TRBV10-2, the J call TRBJ1-1, with D maybe TRBD1 (5 bases). Germline V lookup: CDR1 WSHSY, CDR2 SAAADI. The CDR3 loop spans 13 amino acids. V lost 3 bases, J lost 11 bases, and 16 bases lay in between. The CDR3 DNA is TGCGCCAGCAGTGATAACAACAGGATAGAGGCTTTCTTT. Encoded protein: CASSDNNRIEAFF.

The chain carries TRBV5-6 and TRBJ1-1, with unresolved D. The CDR3 sequence is 13 residues long. CDR1 is SGHDT, CDR2 YYEEEE, per germline. V gave up 4 bases and J gave up 4 bases, with 11 bases separating them. As DNA, the CDR3 is TGTGCCAGCAGCCCCCAAGCAGGCACTGAAGCTTTCTTT. This codes for CASSPQAGTEAFF.

V is TRBV4-2 and J is TRBJ1-2; D perhaps matches TRBD1 (6 bases). V was trimmed by 1 base and J by 8 bases, leaving 17 bases between them. Germline CDR1 reads LGHNA; CDR2 reads YNFKEQ. The CDR3 totals 15 residues. This CDR3 reads CASSQGKGGAEGYTF. The CDR3 DNA reads TGTGCCAGCAGCCAAGGTAAGGGGGGCGCGGAGGGCTACACCTTC.

The genes are TRBV4-2 and TRBJ2-7; D is unclear. This CDR3 spans 15 amino acids. V lost 1 base to trimming and J lost 0 bases, with 10 bases between them. Germline V gene lookup returns CDR1 LGHNA and CDR2 YNFKEQ. For the CDR3, the DNA is TGTGCCAGCAGCCAAGGAATTCTAGACTCCTACGAGCAGTACTTC. Protein sequence: CASSQGILDSYEQYF.

J is TRBJ1-2 and V is TRBV4-1; unclear D gene. The length of the CDR3 is 15 residues. Trimming left V 0 bases short and J 7 bases short, with 15 bases between. From germline, CDR1 is MGHRA and CDR2 YSYEKL. In DNA form, the CDR3 reads TGCGCCAGCAGCCAAGATTTTGTTAAGAGGGCTGGCTACACCTTC. This sequence encodes CASSQDFVKRAGYTF.

The chain joins TRBV19 to TRBJ1-2, with 8 nucleotides matching TRBD1. Germline V gene sequence: CDR1 LNHDA, CDR2 SQIVND (reference sequence). The CDR3 loop spans 14 amino acids. V shed 7 bases, J shed 4 bases, and the junction held 8 bases outside the gene matches. The CDR3 here is CASTRTGKVYGYTF. In DNA, the CDR3 is TGTGCCAGTACGCGGACAGGGAAAGTCTATGGCTACACCTTC. The full variable domain, with the rest looked up from reference TRBV19 and TRBJ1-2, is DGGITQSPKYLFRKEGQNVTLSCEQNLNHDAMYWYRQDPGQGLRLIYYSQIVNDFQKGDIAEGYSVSREKKESFPLTVTSAQKNPTAFYLCASTRTGKVYGYTFGSGTRLTVV.

This chain connects TRBV5-1 to TRBJ2-1; 15 positions agree with TRBD2. Germline V gene sequence: CDR1 SGHRS, CDR2 YFSETQ. J was trimmed by 0 bases and V by 4 bases; bases with no gene match: 11. The length of the CDR3 is 20 residues. CDR3 sequence: CASSGWTSGGAAPSYNEQFF. CDR3 in DNA: TGCGCCAGCAGCGGGTGGACTAGCGGGGGGGCCGCGCCCTCCTACAATGAGCAGTTCTTC.